Here is one T cell receptor (beta chain) with its context. What it binds is not known. This record belongs to a study of CXCR3-negative and CXCR3-positive naive CD8 T cells. Study conclusions and caveats: The study found more hydrophobic TRB CDR3s in CXCR3-positive naive cells than in CXCR3-negative naive cells.

Looked up from germline, CDR1 is SGHDN and CDR2 is FVKESK. The CDR3 loop spans 12 amino acids. UMI-labeled 5' RACE yielded the TRB cDNA libraries. TCRdb re-called the 5' RACE reads and shows each CDR3 protein once, DNA omitted. In all, the sample yields under 150,000 distinct CDR3 sequences. The chain uses TRBV14 and TRBJ1-2. Sequenced: naive CXCR3+ CD8+ T cells from blood. The subset is: CD45RO-CCR7+CD27+CD95- naive CD8+ T cells expressing CXCR3 (TNR3+). The sequence was obtained from a human donor in good health. Some clones in this sample may be carry-over from other donors' samples. The CDR3 loop reads CASSSTPRGYTF.